This section outlines one T cell receptor beta chain sequence together with its context. What it binds is unknown. Profiling relied on immunoSEQ multiplex PCR, and the TCRdb table lists in-frame clones only, not all of them. The sample lists about 54,000 clones; approximately 85% were seen once. This CDR3 contains 13 residues. V gave up 2 bases and J gave up 3 bases, with 7 bases separating them. Germline values: CDR1 SGHDN, CDR2 FVKESK. Sampled blood was obtained at baseline, cycle 4 day 1, and cycle 7 day 1. This entry belongs to a study of OX40 agonist ivuxolimab in advanced cancers. Study details: Participants could have had prior anti-PD-1, anti-PD-L1 or anti-CTLA-4 therapy, and approximately 40% had some. Study observations and caveats: The 0.1-3.0 mg/kg partial responders had among the lowest clonal expansion. Clonal expansion by week 6 occurred in CD4+ and CD8+ blood T cells (at 0.1 to 3.0 mg/kg).

This rearrangement joins TRBV14 to TRBJ1-2, with D uncertain. The source material was CD4+ or CD8+ T cells sorted from blood, sampled in a trial of the OX40 agonist ivuxolimab. The clonotype comes from an adult with an advanced solid tumor such as melanoma, head and neck, liver or kidney cancer. CDR3 sequence (DNA): TGTGCCAGCAGCCAAATCCCAGACTATGGCTACACCTTC. Translating gives CASSQIPDYGYTF.